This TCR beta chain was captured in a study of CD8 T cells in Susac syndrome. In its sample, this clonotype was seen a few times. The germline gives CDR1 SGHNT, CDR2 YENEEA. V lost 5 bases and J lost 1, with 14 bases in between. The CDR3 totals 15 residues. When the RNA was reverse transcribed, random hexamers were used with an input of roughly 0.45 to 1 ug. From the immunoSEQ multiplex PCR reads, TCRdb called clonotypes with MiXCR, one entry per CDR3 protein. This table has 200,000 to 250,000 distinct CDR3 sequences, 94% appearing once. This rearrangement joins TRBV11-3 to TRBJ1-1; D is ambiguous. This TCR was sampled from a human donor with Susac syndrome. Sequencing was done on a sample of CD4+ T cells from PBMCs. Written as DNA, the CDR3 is TGTGCCAGCAGCCAAGGGCGCACGCAGAACACTGAAGCTTTCTTT. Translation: CASSQGRTQNTEAFF.